The 12 T cell receptor beta chains in this list originate from one sample, sequenced in a study of cytomegalovirus exposure and HLA in healthy donors. PCR used 60 Vbeta primers and 13 Jbeta primers. Only in-frame clones appear in the TCRdb table, and some are missing; sequencing was by immunoSEQ multiplex PCR. This repertoire shows some 200,000 clones, over 75% found once; its top ten account for less than 4.5%. Sequencing used PBMCs. The receptors were sampled from a man aged 50-60 years in good health and CMV-seronegative.

This clone was detected a few times. The gene calls are TRBV27 and TRBJ1-4; 10 positions agree with TRBD1. Germline V CDR1 and CDR2: MNHEY, SMNVEV (reference sequence). This CDR3 has 16 residues. J was trimmed by 8 bases and V by 8 bases; bases with no gene match: 14. This CDR3 is CASFGRYGTGAEKLFF. The CDR3 coding sequence is TGTGCCAGCTTTGGACGATACGGGACAGGGGCCGAAAAACTGTTTTTT.

J is TRBJ2-3 and V is TRBV27; D is possibly TRBD2 (7 bases). V lost 2 bases and J lost 1, with 10 bases in between. Germline V lookup: CDR1 MNHEY, CDR2 SMNVEV (reference sequence). The CDR3 length is 15 residues. The CDR3 is CASSLGGAGTDTQYF. CDR3 nucleotides: TGTGCCAGCAGTTTAGGGGGGGCTGGCACAGATACGCAGTATTTT.

This clone has just a few counts. The genes are TRBV18 and TRBJ2-5; the D gene is possibly TRBD1 (5 bases). Trimming left V 6 bases short and J 4 bases short, with 18 bases between. CDR3 size: 15 residues. Germline V CDR1 and CDR2: KGHSH, LQKENI. The CDR3 sequence: CASSRVGHQGETQYF. DNA for the CDR3: TGTGCCAGCTCGCGCGTAGGACACCAAGGAGAGACCCAGTACTTC.

The chain recombines TRBV7-8 with TRBJ2-1; D unresolved. Germline V CDR1 and CDR2: SGHVS, FQNEAQ. V was shortened by 2 bases and J by 0 bases, with 8 bases between the two germline ends. The CDR3 extends over 15 amino acids. The DNA of the CDR3 is TGTGCCAGCAGCTTAACTCCGAGCTCCTACAATGAGCAGTTCTTC. It is translated as CASSLTPSSYNEQFF.

This clone was recorded only once. The chain has TRBV15 and TRBJ2-5, with D perhaps TRBD2 (6 bases). Germline values: CDR1 LNHNV, CDR2 YYDKDF (reference sequence). The CDR3 runs to 16 residues. The germline V and J ends were trimmed by 2 bases and 5 bases, with 18 bases remaining between them. The CDR3 region is CATSRRGSVGRETQYF. CDR3 DNA sequence: TGTGCCACCAGCAGACGCGGCTCCGTGGGGAGGGAGACCCAGTACTTC. Together with reference TRBV15 and TRBJ2-5, the CDR3 gives the full variable domain: DAMVIQNPRYQVTQFGKPVTLSCSQTLNHNVMYWYQQKSSQAPKLLFHYYDKDFNNEADTPDNFQSRRPNTSFCFLDIRSPGLGDTAMYLCATSRRGSVGRETQYFGPGTRLLVL.

This clone was detected only a few times. The gene calls are TRBV18 and TRBJ1-6; D is undetermined. This CDR3 contains 15 residues. Germline V CDR1 and CDR2: KGHSH, LQKENI. V shed 3 bases and J shed 3 bases, with 9 bases lying between them. In DNA form, the CDR3 reads TGTGCCAGCTCACCGTACAGAGACTATAATTCACCCCTCCACTTT. Encoded protein: CASSPYRDYNSPLHF.

This chain joins TRBV19 and TRBJ2-7; TRBD2 matches at 12 bases. CDR3 length: 13 residues. Germline V lookup: CDR1 LNHDA, CDR2 SQIVND (reference sequence). V lost 6 bases to trimming and J lost 3 bases; unmatched junction nucleotides: 0. The CDR3 region has the DNA TGTGCCAGTAGGACTAGCGGGAGCTACGAGCAGTACTTC. Translating it yields CASRTSGSYEQYF. Full variable domain (outside the CDR3, taken from reference TRBV19 and TRBJ2-7): DGGITQSPKYLFRKEGQNVTLSCEQNLNHDAMYWYRQDPGQGLRLIYYSQIVNDFQKGDIAEGYSVSREKKESFPLTVTSAQKNPTAFYLCASRTSGSYEQYFGPGTRLTVT.

DNA of the CDR3: TGTGCCAGCTCACCGTTGGCGGTCCCATACAATGAGCAGTTCTTC. It specifies CASSPLAVPYNEQFF. This rearrangement joins TRBV18 to TRBJ2-1; D is uncertain. V lost 3 bases and J 4 bases, leaving 13 bases between the germline ends. The CDR3 runs to 15 residues. The germline CDR1 and CDR2 sequences are KGHSH and LQKENI.

The chain combines TRBV19 with TRBJ2-6, with D perhaps TRBD1 (6 bases). Trimming stripped 4 bases from V and 2 bases from J, with 9 bases between. Germline CDR1 LNHDA, CDR2 SQIVND (reference sequence). This CDR3 has 15 residues. CDR3 sequence reads: CASSSRTAGANVLTF. In nucleotides, the CDR3 is TGTGCCAGTAGTAGCAGGACAGCTGGGGCCAACGTCCTGACTTTC.

This clone appeared once. The rearrangement links TRBV7-2 to TRBJ2-3, with 8 bases lining up with TRBD2. Germline CDR1 SGHTA, CDR2 FQGNSA. V shed 0 bases, J shed 6 bases, and the junction held 5 bases outside the gene matches. The CDR3 covers 15 residues. CDR3 residues: CASSLASGEADTQYF. For the CDR3, the DNA is TGTGCCAGCAGCTTAGCTAGCGGGGAGGCGGATACGCAGTATTTT. Filled out from reference TRBV7-2 and TRBJ2-3, the complete variable domain reads GAGVSQSPSNKVTEKGKDVELRCDPISGHTALYWYRQSLGQGLEFLIYFQGNSAPDKSGLPSDRFSAERTGGSVSTLTIQRTQQEDSAVYLCASSLASGEADTQYFGPGTRLTVL.

The J gene is TRBJ2-5, the V gene TRBV7-2, with D tentatively TRBD2 (6 bases). Trimming took 5 bases from V and 1 from J, leaving 14 bases between them. Germline V gene sequence: CDR1 SGHTA, CDR2 FQGNSA. This CDR3 comprises 15 residues. The CDR3 protein is CASSLPRTIQETQYF. The CDR3 DNA sequence: TGTGCCAGCAGCCTCCCTAGGACTATCCAAGAGACCCAGTACTTC. The full variable domain, with the rest looked up from reference TRBV7-2 and TRBJ2-5, is GAGVSQSPSNKVTEKGKDVELRCDPISGHTALYWYRQSLGQGLEFLIYFQGNSAPDKSGLPSDRFSAERTGGSVSTLTIQRTQQEDSAVYLCASSLPRTIQETQYFGPGTRLLVL.

This rearrangement joins TRBV4-1 to TRBJ2-7; maybe TRBD2 (6 bases). With 0 bases removed from V and 4 bases from J, the gap between germline ends came to 10 bases. The CDR3 is made up of 14 amino acids. The germline CDR1 and CDR2 sequences are MGHRA and YSYEKL. The CDR3 DNA is TGCGCCAGCAGCCAAGATTCGGGGGTTTACGAGCAGTACTTC. This codes for CASSQDSGVYEQYF.